The subject of this entry is one T cell receptor (beta chain). These data originate in a study of regulatory T cells in long-lasting Graves disease. The CDR3 is 14 amino acids. Trimming cost V 2 bases and J 4 bases; bases outside gene matches: 6. Germline lookup yields CDR1 SGHDT and CDR2 YYEEEE. Investigators prepared the TCR beta libraries by applying iRepertoire HTBI primers and Arm-PCR of CDR3 regions. TCRdb called the multiplex PCR reads again in MiXCR, with one record for every CDR3 protein. Among about 430,000 distinct CDR3 sequences listed, 15% were seen once. Described time point: newly diagnosed GD, antithyroid drugs for less than 3 months. The TCR library was prepared using RNA isolated from PBMCs. Patients hailed from an endocrinology department in Xi'an, China. These data were also reused for a study on T cells in Graves' hyperthyroidism and ophthalmopathy. From that second work: Graves' hyperthyroidism is called stable when ophthalmopathy does not progress within 18 months. Clinicians diagnosed patients from clinical symptoms, serum thyroxine and TRAb, thyroid ultrasound and orbital computed tomography.

The specimen was peripheral blood mononuclear cells (PBMCs), collected at new diagnosis, from a patient treated with antithyroid drugs. The genes are TRBV5-6 and TRBJ2-7, with 7 bases identical to TRBD2. The source of this sequence is a woman aged 40 to 50 with Graves disease. CDR3 sequence: CASSFETSPYEQYF. The CDR3 coding sequence is TGTGCCAGCAGCTTCGAGACTAGCCCTTACGAGCAGTACTTC.